The present TCR beta chain was sequenced within a study of blood T cells in healthy people across ages. PCR was performed a second time for 7 to 11 cycles using a sample-barcoded 5' primer and a J-beta primer mix. TCRdb reanalysed the 5' RACE reads using MiXCR and keeps one entry per CDR3 protein. The sample records hundreds of thousands of distinct CDR3 sequences, about three fifths being singletons. The germline gives CDR1 SGHVS, CDR2 FQNEAQ. V dropped 8 bases and J dropped 3 bases, with 13 bases sitting between them. The CDR3 length is 13 residues. This clonotype was seen a few times. The chain uses TRBV7-8 and TRBJ2-5; D unresolved. The specimen sequenced was blood. This TCR was recovered from a man aged 25 to 40 in good health. The CDR3 here is CASCPGPKETQYF. CDR3 in DNA: TGTGCCAGCTGCCCCGGACCCAAAGAGACCCAGTACTTC.